These 27 T cell receptor beta chains originate from one sample sequenced in a study of CD4+ T cells in melanoma. Measured with immunoSEQ multiplex PCR; TCRdb has only the in-frame clones, and not every one. The table has around 130,000 clones, about 90% seen once. These receptors were taken from a human donor with melanoma.

V and J are TRBV11-2 and TRBJ1-5; D gene unclear. This CDR3 has 13 amino acids. The germline V gene has CDR1 SGHAT and CDR2 FQNNGV. V was cut by 5 bases and J by 7 bases, with 12 bases left in between. The CDR3 here is CASSVMTGQPQHF. Written as DNA, the CDR3 is TGTGCCAGCAGCGTAATGACTGGGCAGCCCCAGCATTTT.

V and J are TRBV7-2 and TRBJ2-1; D remains unclear. Germline CDR1 and CDR2: SGHTA and FQGNSA. V dropped 1 base and J dropped 2 bases, with 9 bases sitting between them. The CDR3 loop spans 15 amino acids. The CDR3 sequence is CASSLGGRTYNEQFF. CDR3 DNA sequence: TGTGCCAGCAGCTTAGGAGGCAGAACCTACAATGAGCAGTTCTTC.

The V gene is TRBV5-4, the J gene TRBJ2-1; 7 bases are a match to TRBD2. This CDR3 is built from 16 residues. The V gene's germline CDR1 is SGHNT and CDR2 YYREEE (reference sequence). The J segment lost 0 bases and the V segment lost 3 bases, leaving 6 bases of the junction unmatched. In nucleotides, the CDR3 is TGTGCCAGCAGCTGGGGGGGGGTTGGCTCCTACAATGAGCAGTTCTTC. It encodes CASSWGGVGSYNEQFF.

The chain recombines TRBV6-5 with TRBJ1-3, with 7 nucleotides matching TRBD1. Germline CDR1 MNHEY, CDR2 SVGAGI. V shed 5 bases and J 4 bases; nucleotides not matched to a gene: 2. CDR3 size: 13 residues. CDR3 coding DNA: TGTGCCAGCAGTACGACAGGGGGAAACACCATATATTTT. Encoded protein: CASSTTGGNTIYF.

The rearrangement joins TRBV30 to TRBJ1-2, with 8 bases aligning to TRBD1. The CDR3 has 15 residues. V lost 4 bases and J lost 4; bases outside the gene matches: 11. Germline V gives CDR1 GTSNPN, CDR2 SVGIG (reference sequence). CDR3 nucleotide sequence: TGTGCCTGGACGAAGCCCGGGACAGGTATCTATGGCTACACCTTC. Translation: CAWTKPGTGIYGYTF.

The chain has TRBV5-1 and TRBJ2-6, with 7 bases fitting TRBD2. Unmatched junction bases numbered 4, after V lost 6 bases and J lost 4 bases. CDR3 length: 14 residues. Looked up from germline, CDR1 is SGHRS and CDR2 is YFSETQ. The CDR3 nucleotides read TGCGCCAGCACGGGGGGAGCCGGGGCCAACGTCCTGACTTTC. Its protein is CASTGGAGANVLTF.

This clone was recorded once. The rearrangement joins TRBV6-1 to TRBJ2-3, with TRBD2 identical over 12 bases. The J segment lost 1 base and the V segment lost 4 bases, leaving 6 bases of the junction unmatched. CDR3 length: 17 residues. Germline-derived CDR1 and CDR2 are MNHNS and SASEGT. CDR3 sequence: CASSATSGGTRTDTQYF. CDR3 coding DNA: TGTGCCAGCAGTGCTACTAGCGGGGGGACTCGCACAGATACGCAGTATTTT.

This clone was seen only once. Distinct nucleotide sequences in the sample also encode this CDR3. The chain combines TRBV27 with TRBJ2-6; D remains ambiguous. CDR3 size: 14 residues. V was clipped by 1 base and J by 1 base, with 2 bases between them. Germline V gives CDR1 MNHEY, CDR2 SMNVEV (reference sequence). CDR3: CASSLLSGANVLTF. CDR3 sequence (DNA): TGTGCCAGCAGTTTATTGTCTGGGGCCAACGTCCTGACTTTC.

This clone was detected a few times. The chain joins TRBV2 to TRBJ1-2; D not certain. The CDR3 extends over 14 amino acids. Germline loops: CDR1 SNHLY, CDR2 FYNNEI. V lost 5 bases to trimming and J lost 4 bases, with 14 bases between them. Here the CDR3 DNA reads TGTGCCAGCAGTCGTAGCCTCAGCGGCTATGGCTACACCTTC. Residues: CASSRSLSGYGYTF.

This chain uses TRBV12-5 with TRBJ1-2; 7 bases are shared with TRBD1. The V and J ends lost 1 base and 5 bases, in that order; junction bases with no gene match: 4. This CDR3 is built from 14 residues. The V gene's germline CDR1 is LGHNT and CDR2 FRNRAP. The CDR3 reads CASGLEGQRYGYTF. CDR3 bases: TGTGCTAGTGGTTTGGAGGGACAGCGGTATGGCTACACCTTC. The variable domain in full, completed from reference TRBV12-5 and TRBJ1-2, reads DARVTQTPRHKVTEMGQEVTMRCQPILGHNTVFWYRQTMMQGLELLAYFRNRAPLDDSGMPKDRFSAEMPDATLATLKIQPSEPRDSAVYFCASGLEGQRYGYTFGSGTRLTVV.

The chain joins TRBV18 to TRBJ2-3; TRBD1 is a possible D gene (6 bases). V lost 6 bases and J 2 bases, leaving 9 bases between the germline ends. This CDR3 contains 13 residues. CDR1 is KGHSH, CDR2 LQKENI, per germline. The CDR3 protein is CASSTGYTDTQYF. The CDR3 DNA is TGTGCCAGCTCGACAGGTTACACAGATACGCAGTATTTT.

This rearrangement joins TRBV7-3 to TRBJ2-1; possibly TRBD1 or TRBD2 for D (5 bases each). CDR1 is SGHTA, CDR2 FQGTGA, per germline. The length of the CDR3 is 14 residues. V dropped 6 bases and J dropped 7 bases, with 16 bases sitting between them. The CDR3: CASSPTGTQNEQFF. CDR3 DNA: TGTGCCAGCAGTCCAACCGGGACCCAGAATGAGCAGTTCTTC.

The chain has TRBV27 and TRBJ2-7, with D unclear. This CDR3 has 15 residues. Trimming removed 2 bases from V and 6 bases from J, with 17 bases in between. Germline loops: CDR1 MNHEY, CDR2 SMNVEV (reference sequence). The CDR3 coding sequence is TGTGCCAGCAGTTTAAATCCAGGTCGAGTCGCCGAGCAGTACTTC. Amino acid sequence: CASSLNPGRVAEQYF.

This clone was seen once. The chain combines TRBV7-6 with TRBJ2-7; either TRBD1 or TRBD2 may supply D (6 bases each). CDR1 is SGHVS and CDR2 is FNYEAQ in the germline V gene. The CDR3 has 15 amino acids. The V gene lost 0 bases and the J gene lost 2 bases, with 11 bases spanning the gap. The CDR3 loop is CASSLAAGEAYEQYF. CDR3 nucleotides: TGTGCCAGCAGCTTAGCGGCAGGGGAGGCCTACGAGCAGTACTTC.

The V and J genes are TRBV7-2 and TRBJ1-1; 8 bases match TRBD1. This CDR3 has 14 amino acids. With V trimmed by 4 bases and J by 4 bases, 5 bases remained unmatched. Germline CDR1 SGHTA, CDR2 FQGNSA. The chain's CDR3 is CASSYDRGGTEAFF. DNA for the CDR3: TGTGCCAGCAGCTATGACAGGGGTGGCACTGAAGCTTTCTTT.

V is TRBV5-8 and J is TRBJ1-3; D is undetermined. V shed 5 bases and J shed 0 bases, with 9 bases lying between them. CDR3 size: 14 residues. CDR1 is SGHTS and CDR2 is YDEGEE in the germline V gene. The CDR3, as DNA: TGTGCCAGCAGGGATCCGCGCTCTGGAAACACCATATATTTT. Protein: CASRDPRSGNTIYF.

The chain couples TRBV5-5 to TRBJ1-1; TRBD1 agrees at 9 bases. Germline-derived CDR1 and CDR2 are SGHKS and YYEKEE (reference sequence). The length of the CDR3 is 15 residues. Trimming took 4 bases from V and 7 from J; bases not matched to a gene: 11. CDR3 sequence (DNA): TGTGCCAGCAGCCCCGTACAGGGGGCACCTGTTGAAGCTTTCTTT. It specifies CASSPVQGAPVEAFF.

V gene TRBV11-2 combines with J gene TRBJ2-1, with D perhaps TRBD2 (6 bases). CDR3 length: 15 amino acids. Germline assignment: CDR1 SGHAT and CDR2 FQNNGV. V was trimmed by 0 bases and J by 1 base, leaving 7 bases between them. The CDR3 sequence: CASSLDRGSYNEQFF. CDR3 nucleotide sequence: TGTGCCAGCAGCTTAGATCGGGGGTCCTACAATGAGCAGTTCTTC.

V and J are TRBV4-2 and TRBJ2-1, with 10 bases matching TRBD2. Germline V CDR1 and CDR2: LGHNA, YNFKEQ. The CDR3 has 15 residues. The J segment lost 7 bases and the V segment lost 5 bases, leaving 8 bases of the junction unmatched. CDR3 in amino acids: CASSEQAGGPNEQFF. The CDR3 nucleotides are TGTGCCAGCAGCGAACAAGCGGGGGGGCCGAATGAGCAGTTCTTC.

The chain couples TRBV5-6 to TRBJ2-1, with D possibly matching TRBD1 (5 bases). In germline, CDR1 is SGHDT, CDR2 YYEEEE. CDR3 length: 15 amino acids. Trimming shortened V by 2 bases and J by 7 bases, and 16 bases separated the two germline ends. The CDR3 DNA follows: TGTGCCAGCAGCTTTTTCTCAGGGCTATTGAATGAGCAGTTCTTC. It codes for CASSFFSGLLNEQFF.

The CDR3 region has the DNA TGTGCCAGTAGCGCCCGGACAGGGGTAGGTTATGAGCAGTTCTTC. As protein: CASSARTGVGYEQFF. V and J are TRBV19 and TRBJ2-1; 9 bases fit TRBD1. CDR3 length equals 15 residues. Germline CDR1 is LNHDA and CDR2 is SQIVND (reference sequence). V dropped 6 bases and J dropped 8; count of bases not matched to a gene: 11.

This sequence joins TRBV5-1 and TRBJ2-1; tentatively, D is TRBD1 (5 bases). CDR3 length: 15 amino acids. Germline CDR1 reads SGHRS; CDR2 reads YFSETQ. V lost 5 bases to trimming and J lost 0 bases, with 12 bases between them. CDR3 bases: TGCGCCAGCAGATTACTGGGGCCCTCCTACAATGAGCAGTTCTTC. As protein: CASRLLGPSYNEQFF.

V gene TRBV5-1 combines with J gene TRBJ1-4; the D gene is possibly TRBD1 (5 bases). There are 14 residues in the CDR3. CDR1 and CDR2 from the germline V gene are SGHRS and YFSETQ. Between the trimmed V and J ends, which lost 0 bases and 8 bases, there was a span of 11 bases. The CDR3 DNA follows: TGCGCCAGCAGCTTGGTTGGGACCTCCGAAAAACTGTTTTTT. Translated: CASSLVGTSEKLFF.

The chain couples TRBV6-1 to TRBJ2-7, with D maybe TRBD2 (6 bases). The germline CDR1 and CDR2 sequences are MNHNS and SASEGT. The CDR3 runs to 15 residues. V was trimmed by 7 bases and J by 4 bases, leaving 20 bases between them. The CDR3 DNA sequence: TGTGCCAGCAAAGGAGGGACGGCAGCGGGTTACGAGCAGTACTTC. Amino acids: CASKGGTAAGYEQYF.

This clone was recorded once. The rearrangement links TRBV9 to TRBJ1-3; D unclear. Germline V gives CDR1 SGDLS, CDR2 YYNGEE. This CDR3 is built from 14 residues. V dropped 4 bases and J dropped 8 bases, with 16 bases sitting between them. The CDR3 loop is CASSLSPVRDTIYF. Here the CDR3 DNA reads TGTGCCAGCAGCTTATCCCCAGTCAGAGACACCATATATTTT.

V and J are TRBV10-2 and TRBJ2-1; 10 nucleotides match TRBD2. V shed 6 bases, J shed 5 bases, and the junction held 4 bases outside the gene matches. The CDR3 contains 14 residues. CDR1 and CDR2 (germline): WSHSY, SAAADI. DNA of the CDR3: TGCGCCAGCAGGGAAGCGGGGGGGCACAATGAGCAGTTCTTC. Translation gives CASREAGGHNEQFF.

This clone occurred once. The CDR3 DNA follows: TGTGCCAGCAGCTCTGGACTAGCGGGGGACAATGAGCAGTTCTTC. It specifies CASSSGLAGDNEQFF. This chain uses TRBV7-2 with TRBJ2-1, with TRBD2 identical over 13 bases. V lost 4 bases, J lost 5 bases, and 2 bases stayed unmatched. Germline assignment: CDR1 SGHTA and CDR2 FQGNSA. This CDR3 comprises 15 residues.